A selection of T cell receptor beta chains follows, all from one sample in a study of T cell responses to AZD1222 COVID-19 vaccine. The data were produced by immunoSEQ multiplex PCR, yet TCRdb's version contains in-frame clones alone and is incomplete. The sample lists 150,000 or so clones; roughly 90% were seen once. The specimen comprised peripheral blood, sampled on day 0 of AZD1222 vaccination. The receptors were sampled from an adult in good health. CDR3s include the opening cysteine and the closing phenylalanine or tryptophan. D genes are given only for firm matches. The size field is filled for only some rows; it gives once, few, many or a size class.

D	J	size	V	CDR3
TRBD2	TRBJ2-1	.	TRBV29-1	CSVEEAWGGYNEQFF
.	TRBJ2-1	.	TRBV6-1	CASRPDGRDNEQFF
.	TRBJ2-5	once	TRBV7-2	CASSPSRQETQYF
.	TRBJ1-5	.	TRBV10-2	CASTWSTEGNQPQHF
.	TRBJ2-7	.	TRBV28	CASSFPGTTTKQYF
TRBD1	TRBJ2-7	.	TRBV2	CASRPDRGTFYEQYF
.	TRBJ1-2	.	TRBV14	CASSQAGTDGYTF
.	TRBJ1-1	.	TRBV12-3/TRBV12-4	CASSLRGDEAFF
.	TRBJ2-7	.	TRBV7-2	CASSLSGSSYEQYF
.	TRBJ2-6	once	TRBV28	CASSDRGGGWYSGANVLTF
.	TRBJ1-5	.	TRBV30	CAWSGVSQPQHF
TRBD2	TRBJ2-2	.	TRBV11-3	CASSPGIAGVAGELFF
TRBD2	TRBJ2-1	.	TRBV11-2	CASRGGESSYNEQFF
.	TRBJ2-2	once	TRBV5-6	CASIQGNTGELFF
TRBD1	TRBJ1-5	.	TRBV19	CASSPRDRGVRNQPQHF
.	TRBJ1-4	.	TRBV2	CAATGPTNEKLFF
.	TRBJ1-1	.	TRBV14	CASSQAGWDTEAFF
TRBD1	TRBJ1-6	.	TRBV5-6	CASSWDRQHNSPLHF
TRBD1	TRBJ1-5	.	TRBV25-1	CASSGGGQGHQPQHF
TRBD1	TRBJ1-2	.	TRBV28	CASSSGGGQGLGEYGYTF
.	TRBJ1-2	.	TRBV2	CASSEQEVFHTF
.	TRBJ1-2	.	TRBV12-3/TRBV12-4	CASREGFGYTF
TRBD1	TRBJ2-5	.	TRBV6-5	CASSYNRDRGRETQYF
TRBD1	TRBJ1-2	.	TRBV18	CASSPQGADYGYTF
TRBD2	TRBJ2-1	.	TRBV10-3	CAISDRLAGGHHYSSYNEQFF
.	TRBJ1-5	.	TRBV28	CASSLSGGHNQPQHF
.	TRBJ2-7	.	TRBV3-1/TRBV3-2	CASSKSESTYEQYF
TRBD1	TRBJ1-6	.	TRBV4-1	CASSQGSGTGAVRLHF
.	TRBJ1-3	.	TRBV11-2	CASSPRTVPSGNTIYF
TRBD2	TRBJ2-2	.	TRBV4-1	CASSGRGLNTGELFF
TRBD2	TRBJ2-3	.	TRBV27	CASSKGLAGADTQYF
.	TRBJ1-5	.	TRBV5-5	CASSLGTIRQPQHF
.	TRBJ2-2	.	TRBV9	CASSASTSNTGELFF
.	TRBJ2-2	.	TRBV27	CASRSLGRYTGELFF
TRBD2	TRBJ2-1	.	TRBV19	CASSPRTSGLNEQFF
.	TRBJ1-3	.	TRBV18	CASSREGPIGPLNTIYF
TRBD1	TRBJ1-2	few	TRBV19	CASSPGQGDYGYTF
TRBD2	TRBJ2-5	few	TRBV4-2	CASSPSGEQETQYF
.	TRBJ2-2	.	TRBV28	CASLHGVETGELFF
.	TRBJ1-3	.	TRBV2	CASSEALSYWGTLGRNTIYF
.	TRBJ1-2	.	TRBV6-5	CASTSGGSYGYTF
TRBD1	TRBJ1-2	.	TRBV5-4	CASSPRTGMDYGYTF
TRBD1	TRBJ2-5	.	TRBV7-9	CASSLGGTGVETQYF
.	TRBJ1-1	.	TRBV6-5	CASSYRVTLNTEAFF
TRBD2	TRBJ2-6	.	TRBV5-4	CASSWDVASGRGGANVLTF
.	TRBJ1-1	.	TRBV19	CASSADRRTTEAFF
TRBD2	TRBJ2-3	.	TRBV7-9	CASSPGTSGSTDTQYF